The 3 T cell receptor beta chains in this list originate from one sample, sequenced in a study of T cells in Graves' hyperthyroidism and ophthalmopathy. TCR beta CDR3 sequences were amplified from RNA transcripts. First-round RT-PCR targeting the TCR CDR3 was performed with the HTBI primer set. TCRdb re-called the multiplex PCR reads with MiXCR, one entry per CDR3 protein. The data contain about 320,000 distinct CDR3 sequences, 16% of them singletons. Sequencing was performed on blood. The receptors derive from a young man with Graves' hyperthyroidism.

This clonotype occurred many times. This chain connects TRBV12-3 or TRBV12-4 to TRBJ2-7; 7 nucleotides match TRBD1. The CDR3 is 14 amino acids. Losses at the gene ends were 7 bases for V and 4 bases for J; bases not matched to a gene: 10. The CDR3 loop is CASTKTGSEYEQYF. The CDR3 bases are TGTGCCAGCACCAAGACAGGGTCCGAATACGAGCAGTACTTC.

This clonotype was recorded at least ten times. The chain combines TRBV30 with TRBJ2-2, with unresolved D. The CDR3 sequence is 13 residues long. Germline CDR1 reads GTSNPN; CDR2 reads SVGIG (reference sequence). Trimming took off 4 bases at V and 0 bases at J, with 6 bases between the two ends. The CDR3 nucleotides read TGTGCCTGGATGGACGCGAACACCGGGGAGCTGTTTTTT. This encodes CAWMDANTGELFF. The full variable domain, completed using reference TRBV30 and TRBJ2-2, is SQTIHQWPATLVQPVGSPLSLECTVEGTSNPNLYWYRQAAGRGLQLLFYSVGIGQISSEVPQNLSASRPQDRQFILSSKKLLLSDSGFYLCAWMDANTGELFFGEGSRLTVL.

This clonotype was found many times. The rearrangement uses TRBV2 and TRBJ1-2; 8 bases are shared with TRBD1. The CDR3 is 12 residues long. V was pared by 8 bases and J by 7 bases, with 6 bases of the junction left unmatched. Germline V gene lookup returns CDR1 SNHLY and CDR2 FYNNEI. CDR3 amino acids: CASRQGRTGYTF. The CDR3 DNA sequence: TGTGCCAGCCGACAGGGGAGGACTGGCTACACCTTC.